What follows is one T cell receptor (beta chain) and its context. This clone was counted once. What this receptor recognizes is not known. The sample holds no much larger clone one base away, and base qualities are not on file. The junction carries 7 bases between V and J, which are trimmed by 1 base and 1 base respectively. Its CDR3 holds 14 amino acids, cysteine through phenylalanine. Of the read, only the CDR3 DNA is kept; its 42 bases are in frame from base 1. In the germline V gene, CDR1 corresponds to MNHNS and CDR2 to SASEGT. These data originate in a study of blood T cell repertoires in COVID-19 (dated by TCRdb to 2018 to 2020). Concerning the study at large: Samples covering the acute and convalescent phases of COVID-19 were provided by collaborators in the United States, Italy and Spain. Deeply sampled blood TCRbeta repertoires from subjects exposed to, actively infected with, or recovered from COVID-19 were included in the dataset. The material from the prospective study consisted of cDNA or gDNA derived from T cells, B-cell-depleted T cells, or PBMCs. The repertoires were released in a freely available public database intended as a resource for research on the immune response to SARS-CoV-2. Where available, HLA class I and class II types were taken from metadata supplied by the sample provider and were not determined by assay-based typing. The sample metadata nearly always contained a de-identified subject ID, COVID-19 status, age in years and sex. Samples came from the ongoing ImmuneRACE study (first 160 participants) plus 1,254 subjects from 6 global collaborators.

A second Seattle source provided samples from volunteer blood donors who had recovered from COVID-19. Collaborating institutions collected whole blood in K2EDTA tubes following their own protocols. For TCRbeta analysis, collaborators shipped samples as frozen whole blood, isolated PBMCs, or DNA extracted from either of those sample types. TCRbeta CDR3 regions were amplified from genomic DNA using the immunoSEQ Assay, a bias-controlled multiplex PCR. Under the source paper's analysis protocol: The number of nucleated cells in each sample was estimated by amplification of reference gene primers within the assay. To quantify the absolute abundance of each unique TCRbeta CDR3 rearrangement, sequence reads were collapsed and filtered. For each sample, productive Simpson clonality was calculated as the square root of Simpson's diversity index across productive rearrangements. TCRdb limited this immuneACCESS table to in-frame rearrangements with V and J called. A share of clones is missing; checked studies link under half to unresolved V genes, and the rest is unexplained. Clone size and the V and J calls come from that table; the DNA yielded D and trimming. This sample lists about 170,000 clones; about 85% were detected once. About 1.2% of the sample comes from the top ten.

Broader findings and caveats from the paper: The amount of clinical and demographic metadata varied by source and participant and was provided uncurated.

The source material was peripheral blood. The chain is assembled from TRBV6-1 and TRBJ1-2, with an unclear D gene assignment. This TCR was sampled from a man aged 55 to 69 who had recovered from COVID-19. This receptor carries the CDR3 CASSEVRVNYGYTF. The bases are TGTGCCAGCAGTGAAGTTAGAGTTAACTATGGCTACACCTTC.